This TCR beta chain was identified in a study of tumor and adjacent non-tumor tissue in lung cancer. This clonotype was detected many times. TCRbeta libraries were built with three rounds of nested PCR, modified from ARM-PCR. TCRdb re-analysed the multiplex PCR reads in MiXCR, keeping a single row per CDR3 protein. Among under 150,000 distinct CDR3 sequences listed, over 65% were seen once. The template was RNA from unsorted bulk tissue. The CDR3 has 15 residues. Germline lookup yields CDR1 LGHNA and CDR2 YNFKEQ. V shed 6 bases, J shed 0 bases, and the junction held 7 bases outside the gene matches. This sequence originates from a man aged 30-40 years with non-small cell lung cancer. The V gene is TRBV4-2, the J gene TRBJ2-7, with 8 nucleotides matching TRBD2. The sequenced sample consisted of lung tumor tissue. The CDR3 is CASSQRESFSYEQYF. The CDR3 nucleotides read TGTGCCAGCAGTCAGCGGGAGAGCTTCTCCTACGAGCAGTACTTC.